A selection of T cell receptor beta chains follows, all from one sample in a study of human T cells and chemical hapten exposure. TCRdb fed the RACE reads into MiXCR, producing one record per CDR3 protein. The table lists tens of thousands of distinct CDR3 sequences, more than 6% of them singletons. The sequencing here drew on whole blood, taken in connection with sensitization to the hapten diphenylcyclopropenone (DPC). The receptors shown here come from a woman aged 30 to 39 with alopecia areata. Some clones in this sample may be carry-over from other donors' samples. Both conserved end residues are part of each CDR3. A D gene is named only where the DNA matches it firmly.

j_call v_call d_call cdr3_aa
TRBJ2-1 TRBV9 TRBD2 CASSPMGLAGDEQFF
TRBJ2-1 TRBV12-5 TRBD1 CASGLGTGSYNEQFF
TRBJ2-5 TRBV7-2 . CASSLRTAPWAQYF
TRBJ2-6 TRBV4-3 TRBD1 CASQFLAGQGASGANVLTF
TRBJ1-4 TRBV6-2/TRBV6-3 . CASSYYEKLFF
TRBJ1-5 TRBV7-6 . CASSLGQARNQPQHF
TRBJ2-5 TRBV7-2 . CASSLAGETQYF
TRBJ1-2 TRBV6-5 . CASSRGEGASYGYTF
TRBJ2-3 TRBV29-1 . CSVPSPTTSTDTQYF
TRBJ2-1 TRBV29-1 TRBD1 CSVVNPRDRVISYNEQFF
TRBJ2-1 TRBV30 . CAWSVVEIAKFF
TRBJ1-2 TRBV4-2 TRBD1 CASSQRQGDYGYTF
TRBJ2-2 TRBV27 TRBD2 CASSYSGGSTGELFF
TRBJ1-6 TRBV12-3/TRBV12-4 . CASSLQGNSPLHF
TRBJ1-1 TRBV7-2 . CASTLNRDMGTEAFF
TRBJ2-7 TRBV29-1 . CSVEDEGTYEQYF
TRBJ2-1 TRBV7-2 TRBD2 CASSQRLAPGEQFF
TRBJ2-7 TRBV28 . CASSPPDTNEQYF
TRBJ1-1 TRBV7-6 . CASSFYGRKDTEAFF
TRBJ1-1 TRBV6-2/TRBV6-3 . CASSSRTEAFF
TRBJ2-7 TRBV6-2/TRBV6-3 . CASSYSAFYLGRGEQYF
TRBJ1-5 TRBV20-1 . CSARGRADGNQPQHF
TRBJ2-1 TRBV12-3/TRBV12-4 . CASTNGQDNEQFF
TRBJ2-3 TRBV2 . CASSERRVAPDTQYF
TRBJ2-5 TRBV7-2 . CASSTDSDWYQETQYF
TRBJ2-2 TRBV20-1 . CSASGAGSATGELFF
TRBJ1-6 TRBV7-2 TRBD1 CASSLAGQYSPLHF
TRBJ1-1 TRBV11-2 . CASSLGVSTGAFF
TRBJ1-6 TRBV7-9 . CASLGGGATGNNSPLHF
TRBJ1-4 TRBV28 . CASSSLVSPNEKLFF
TRBJ1-1 TRBV7-9 . CASSLGLVVEAFF
TRBJ1-5 TRBV20-1 . CSARRSAYSNQPQHF
TRBJ2-3 TRBV5-6 . CASSLMGDAESDTQYF
TRBJ2-3 TRBV20-1 TRBD2 CSAMAGGSTDTQYF
TRBJ2-4 TRBV6-6 TRBD1 CASSAGQGVTNIQYF
TRBJ2-7 TRBV20-1 TRBD2 CSASRERGPYEQYF
TRBJ1-1 TRBV6-6 . CAVLRGEGTEAFF
TRBJ1-1 TRBV18 TRBD1 CASSPPWTGAMNTEAFF
TRBJ2-2 TRBV12-3/TRBV12-4 . CASSPRVGAGELFF
TRBJ2-3 TRBV7-2 . CASSRDATDTQYF
TRBJ1-4 TRBV6-5 . CASRYNEKLFF
TRBJ2-5 TRBV6-2/TRBV6-3 TRBD2 CASSQHSGGPETQYF
TRBJ2-3 TRBV5-6 TRBD2 CASSYPGLADTDTQYF
TRBJ2-6 TRBV20-1 . CSAREQGAGANVLTF
TRBJ1-5 TRBV19 . CASSIEDSLSNQPQHF
TRBJ2-3 TRBV14 . CASSQVGTDTQYF
TRBJ1-3 TRBV13 . CASSFGRGAGNTIYF
TRBJ2-1 TRBV27 . CASSLGRGRGQFF
TRBJ2-3 TRBV5-1 . CASPTGGNTDTQYF
TRBJ2-7 TRBV30 TRBD1 CAWLPLVRTGSYEQYF
TRBJ2-1 TRBV6-1 TRBD1 CASSERGRGLSNEQFF
TRBJ1-1 TRBV7-2 . CASSFLAKGGEAFF
TRBJ1-1 TRBV5-4 TRBD1 CASSRDRVYEAFF